This T cell receptor (beta chain) was recorded in a study of blood T cell repertoires in COVID-19. Whole-study context: Sites across the United States, Italy and Spain contributed samples from acute and convalescent COVID-19. T cells, B-cell-depleted T cells, or PBMCs supplied cDNA or gDNA.

Per the original data handling: Quantification of nucleated cells was approximated via reference gene primer amplification. The table came from immunoSEQ multiplex PCR; TCRdb's copy has only in-frame clones and leaves some out. From that table come the V and J calls and clone size; the DNA was used to work out D and trimming. Here the sample spans 25,000 to 35,000 clones, about three quarters being singletons. This clone was seen only a few times. After removal of 6 bases from V and 0 bases from J, the junction contained 2 bases not matched to a gene. The CDR3 extends over 15 amino acids. Per germline, CDR1 SEHNR and CDR2 FQNEAQ (reference sequence).

The TCR comes from a woman between 65 and 79 years old with active or convalescent COVID-19. V and J are TRBV7-9 and TRBJ2-3; 11 positions agree with TRBD2. The sequencing input was peripheral blood. The CDR3, as DNA: TGTGCCAGCAGACCTAGCGGGGGGAGCACAGATACGCAGTATTTT. This sequence encodes CASRPSGGSTDTQYF.